These 25 T cell receptor beta chains share one sample of origin, sequenced in a study of shared clonotypes between healthy human individuals. Profiling relied on immunoSEQ multiplex PCR, and the TCRdb table lists in-frame clones only, not all of them. The table shows 2 million to 2.5 million clones, with about nine tenths occurring only once. Source material: naive CD4+ T cells from PBMCs. The subset here: CD45RA+ positively selected. These TCRs come from a young man in good health. Some clones in this sample may be carry-over from other donors' samples.

With respect to this clone: The sample holds other DNA sequences that translate to the same CDR3. The chain combines TRBV7-9 with TRBJ1-3; D gene ambiguous. The V end lost 5 bases, the J end lost 0 bases, and 8 bases lay between the germline ends. The CDR3 consists of 14 residues. Germline CDR1 SEHNR, CDR2 FQNEAQ (reference sequence). The CDR3 coding sequence is TGTGCCAGCAGCCTAGGAGTCTCTGGAAACACCATATATTTT. This translates into CASSLGVSGNTIYF.

The chain uses TRBV10-3 and TRBJ2-3, with D possibly being TRBD1 or TRBD2 (5 bases each). Germline values: CDR1 ENHRY, CDR2 SYGVKD. Trimming cost V 7 bases and J 4 bases, with 15 bases left between them. This CDR3 region has 14 residues. The CDR3 nucleotides read TGTGCCATCACTGGGGGAGCACTTCCAGATACGCAGTATTTT. This codes for CAITGGALPDTQYF.

The chain carries TRBV29-1 and TRBJ2-7, with 14 positions matching TRBD2. The germline V gene encodes CDR1 SQVTM and CDR2 ANQGSEA. The CDR3 is made up of 14 amino acids. Trimming at V came to 6 bases and at J to 7 bases, leaving 8 bases not matched to a gene. The CDR3 DNA sequence: TGCAGCGTCAAAGGACTAGCGGGAGGTAGTGAGCAGTACTTC. Its protein is CSVKGLAGGSEQYF.

This chain connects TRBV5-1 to TRBJ2-3; 8 nucleotides agree with TRBD2. This CDR3 comprises 16 residues. J gave up 3 bases and V 1 base, and 7 bases lay outside the gene matches. Germline-derived CDR1 and CDR2 are SGHRS and YFSETQ. Here the CDR3 reads CASSLRVSGSTDTQYF. The DNA for the CDR3 is TGCGCCAGCAGCTTGCGGGTGAGCGGGAGTACAGATACGCAGTATTTT.

This chain links TRBV5-5 with TRBJ1-2; no clear D. Germline CDR1 and CDR2: SGHKS and YYEKEE (reference sequence). Trimming left V 4 bases short and J 8 bases short, with 9 bases between. The CDR3 is made up of 11 amino acids. The CDR3 nucleotides read TGTGCCAGCAGCCAAGAGACAGGCTACACCTTC. Protein: CASSQETGYTF.

V usage is TRBV7-2 and J usage is TRBJ2-3, with TRBD2 matching over 11 bases. The ends lost 0 bases at V and 7 bases at J; junction bases unmatched: 3. Germline V lookup: CDR1 SGHTA, CDR2 FQGNSA. This CDR3 has 15 amino acids. DNA of the CDR3: TGTGCCAGCAGCTTAGCTAGCGGGAGGGGGAATACGCAGTATTTT. This encodes CASSLASGRGNTQYF.

The rearrangement uses TRBV15 and TRBJ2-2, with a tentative D call TRBD1 (5 bases). There are 16 residues in the CDR3. With 1 base removed from V and 0 bases from J, the gap between germline ends came to 9 bases. Germline V gene sequence: CDR1 LNHNV, CDR2 YYDKDF (reference sequence). The CDR3 region is CATSRVREPNTGELFF. The DNA for the CDR3 is TGTGCCACCAGCAGAGTCAGGGAACCGAACACCGGGGAGCTGTTTTTT.

Turning to this clone: In the same sample, other DNA sequences code for this CDR3. The rearrangement links TRBV5-1 to TRBJ2-5; D perhaps matches TRBD2 (5 bases). V dropped 7 bases and J dropped 5 bases, with 9 bases sitting between them. The CDR3 is 11 amino acids. Germline lookup yields CDR1 SGHRS and CDR2 YFSETQ. CDR3 DNA sequence: TGCGCCAGCTCGAGAGGGGAGACCCAGTACTTC. As protein: CASSRGETQYF.

This sequence joins TRBV7-2 and TRBJ2-3, with 8 bases matching TRBD2. From germline, CDR1 is SGHTA and CDR2 FQGNSA. This CDR3 is built from 18 residues. V lost 1 base, J lost 1 base, and 10 bases stayed unmatched. The DNA for the CDR3 is TGTGCCAGCAGCTTAGAAGCGGGGGTTAGACCCGGCACAGATACGCAGTATTTT. Translation: CASSLEAGVRPGTDTQYF.

This clone was seen a single time. The sample has other DNA sequences that encode this CDR3 too. V usage is TRBV5-1 and J usage is TRBJ2-5; D uncertain. The CDR3 length is 13 residues. Trimming removed 1 base from V and 1 base from J, with 5 bases in between. Germline lookup yields CDR1 SGHRS and CDR2 YFSETQ. CDR3 amino acids: CASSLIPQETQYF. CDR3 nucleotide sequence: TGCGCCAGCAGCTTGATTCCCCAAGAGACCCAGTACTTC.

The V gene is TRBV4-2, the J gene TRBJ1-5, with TRBD1 matching 7 bases. The CDR3 has 15 residues. The V gene end was trimmed by 1 base and the J gene end by 3 bases; junction bases not matched to a gene: 3. The germline V gene encodes CDR1 LGHNA and CDR2 YNFKEQ. The CDR3 spells CASSQGGTANQPQHF. The CDR3 region has the DNA TGTGCCAGCAGCCAAGGTGGGACAGCCAATCAGCCCCAGCATTTT.

The V gene is TRBV6-4, the J gene TRBJ1-2, with a weak D call TRBD1 (6 bases). The germline V and J ends were trimmed by 4 bases and 2 bases, with 14 bases remaining between them. CDR1 and CDR2 (germline): MRHNA, SNTAGT. CDR3 length: 15 amino acids. This chain's CDR3 is CASSVRAGVNYGYTF. CDR3 nucleotide sequence: TGTGCCAGCAGTGTGAGGGCAGGGGTGAACTATGGCTACACCTTC.

This rearrangement joins TRBV25-1 to TRBJ2-2; 7 bases line up with TRBD1. Losses at the gene ends were 5 bases for V and 3 bases for J; bases not matched to a gene: 12. The CDR3 loop spans 17 amino acids. Germline CDR1 reads MGHDK; CDR2 reads SYGVNS. For the CDR3, the DNA is TGTGCCAGCAGTCGCCCCGGGACAGTGGGGGACACCGGGGAGCTGTTTTTT. It encodes CASSRPGTVGDTGELFF.

The chain uses TRBV14 and TRBJ1-2; perhaps TRBD1 as D (5 bases). This CDR3 spans 14 amino acids. Germline-derived CDR1 and CDR2 are SGHDN and FVKESK. The germline V and J ends were trimmed by 4 bases and 5 bases, with 14 bases remaining between them. Written as DNA, the CDR3 is TGTGCCAGCAGCCCAAATAGGGAGGGGTATGGCTACACCTTC. It is translated as CASSPNREGYGYTF.

Concerning this clone: Additional DNA sequences in this sample encode the identical CDR3. The V gene is TRBV7-3, the J gene TRBJ2-1, with TRBD2 matching over 7 bases. J was trimmed by 0 bases and V by 1 base; bases with no gene match: 0. This CDR3 region has 15 residues. Germline CDR1 SGHTA, CDR2 FQGTGA. This CDR3 reads CASSLSGGSYNEQFF. The CDR3 nucleotides read TGTGCCAGCAGCTTAAGCGGGGGCTCCTACAATGAGCAGTTCTTC. Full variable domain (missing parts from reference TRBV7-3 and TRBJ2-1): GAGVSQTPSNKVTEKGKYVELRCDPISGHTALYWYRQSLGQGPEFLIYFQGTGAADDSGLPNDRFFAVRPEGSVSTLKIQRTERGDSAVYLCASSLSGGSYNEQFFGPGTRLTVL.

The rearrangement uses TRBV28 and TRBJ2-2; the D gene is possibly TRBD2 (6 bases). The CDR3 covers 16 residues. The V and J ends lost 5 bases and 7 bases respectively, with 20 bases between them. Germline-derived CDR1 and CDR2 are MDHEN and SYDVKM. In nucleotides, the CDR3 is TGTGCCAGCAGTAGGCGGGTGTGGCGGGGTAGCGGGGAGCTGTTTTTT. This sequence encodes CASSRRVWRGSGELFF.

The CDR3 sequence: CASSLVRPATNEKLFF. In nucleotides, the CDR3 is TGTGCCAGCAGCTTAGTTCGACCTGCGACTAATGAAAAACTGTTTTTT. The genes are TRBV7-8 and TRBJ1-4; D is unresolved. This CDR3 has 16 residues. The V end lost 1 base, the J end lost 2 bases, and 11 bases lay between the germline ends. Germline CDR1 and CDR2: SGHVS and FQNEAQ.

The chain uses TRBV18 and TRBJ2-1; maybe TRBD1 (6 bases). Germline V gene sequence: CDR1 KGHSH, CDR2 LQKENI. V was trimmed by 3 bases and J by 6 bases, leaving 15 bases between them. The CDR3 consists of 15 residues. CDR3 protein: CASSPQGLVSNEQFF. Written as DNA, the CDR3 is TGTGCCAGCTCACCCCAGGGGCTGGTATCCAATGAGCAGTTCTTC. The whole variable domain, remainder taken from reference TRBV18 and TRBJ2-1, is NAGVMQNPRHLVRRRGQEARLRCSPMKGHSHVYWYRQLPEEGLKFMVYLQKENIIDESGMPKERFSAEFPKEGPSILRIQQVVRGDSAAYFCASSPQGLVSNEQFFGPGTRLTVL.

This clone was seen only once. The V and J genes are TRBV7-2 and TRBJ1-4, with TRBD1 identical over 7 bases. The CDR3 runs 16 residues. Trimming took 5 bases from V and 8 from J; bases not matched to a gene: 14. Per germline, CDR1 SGHTA and CDR2 FQGNSA. The CDR3: CASSPRIRDSGEKLFF. CDR3 sequence (DNA): TGTGCCAGCAGCCCTCGGATCCGGGACAGCGGCGAAAAACTGTTTTTT.

This chain joins TRBV19 and TRBJ2-7, with 7 positions matching TRBD1. Looked up from germline, CDR1 is LNHDA and CDR2 is SQIVND (reference sequence). The CDR3 is made up of 14 amino acids. V trimming: 5 bases; J trimming: 6 bases; junction bases outside the gene matches: 10. In DNA, the CDR3 is TGTGCCAGTAGTCCGACCGACAGGGTACGCGAGCAGTACTTC. This encodes CASSPTDRVREQYF.

The chain couples TRBV14 to TRBJ2-5; D gene ambiguous. The V gene's germline CDR1 is SGHDN and CDR2 FVKESK. The CDR3 is 12 amino acids. V gave up 1 base and J gave up 5 bases, with 5 bases separating them. CDR3 residues: CASSQVDETQYF. CDR3 in DNA: TGTGCCAGCAGCCAAGTGGACGAGACCCAGTACTTC.

The gene calls are TRBV7-2 and TRBJ2-7; 8 bases are a match to TRBD1. Losses at the gene ends were 2 bases for V and 4 bases for J; bases not matched to a gene: 4. The CDR3 spans 14 residues. The V gene's germline CDR1 is SGHTA and CDR2 FQGNSA. The CDR3: CASSLLDRGYEQYF. In DNA, the CDR3 is TGTGCCAGCAGCTTACTTGACAGGGGTTACGAGCAGTACTTC.

The J gene is TRBJ2-7, the V gene TRBV19, with D uncertain. V was pared by 1 base and J by 2 bases, with 12 bases between. Per germline, CDR1 LNHDA and CDR2 SQIVND (reference sequence). The CDR3 has 15 residues. CDR3 in DNA: TGTGCCAGTAGTATAGCCTTGGGGATGCCCTACGAGCAGTACTTC. Its protein product is CASSIALGMPYEQYF.

CDR3 amino acids: CASSQARRNTVEQYF. DNA for the CDR3: TGTGCCAGCAGCCAAGCCCGGAGGAACACGGTCGAGCAGTACTTC. The chain employs TRBV11-2 and TRBJ2-7; perhaps TRBD2 as D (5 bases). This CDR3 contains 15 residues. Germline V gene sequence: CDR1 SGHAT, CDR2 FQNNGV. V lost 5 bases to trimming and J lost 6 bases, with 20 bases between them.

The rearrangement joins TRBV7-9 to TRBJ2-2; D possibly uses TRBD1 or TRBD2 (5 bases each). Trimming removed 0 bases at V and 4 bases at J, with 18 bases between. CDR3 length equals 18 residues. The germline gives CDR1 SEHNR, CDR2 FQNEAQ (reference sequence). CDR3 amino acids: CASSLAYRDPRSTGELFF. DNA of the CDR3: TGTGCCAGCAGCTTAGCTTACCGGGACCCCCGCTCCACCGGGGAGCTGTTTTTT.